These T cell receptor beta chains were read from a single sample in a study of blood T cell repertoires in COVID-19. Assay used: immunoSEQ multiplex PCR; TCRdb lists only in-frame clones, some missing. The sample yields some 190,000 clones, approximately 86% seen once. The sequenced material came from peripheral blood. The receptors shown here come from a man older than 75 with COVID-19, enrolled during active disease. Each CDR3 is given with its conserved first and last residue. Each record gives: V gene, D gene, clone size, J gene, CDR3 DNA, CDR3 protein. D genes are given only for firm matches. Some rows mark clone size as missing; the rest say once, few, many or name a class of expanded clone.

TRBV12-5	-	once	TRBJ2-3	TGTGCTAGTGGTTTGGTAAGGGGGGGCGCGGGCACAGATACGCAGTATTTT	CASGLVRGGAGTDTQYF
TRBV30	-	-	TRBJ1-6	TGTGCCCAACTCCCAAGCTCCTATAATTCACCCCTCCACTTT	CAQLPSSYNSPLHF
TRBV28	-	-	TRBJ2-5	TGTGCCAGCAGGCGGTCGGGGAACCAAGAGACCCAGTACTTC	CASRRSGNQETQYF
TRBV27	-	many	TRBJ2-7	TGTGCCAGCAGTTCCATCCGATACAGGGCAAGTACCTACGAGCAGTACTTC	CASSSIRYRASTYEQYF
TRBV12-5	-	few	TRBJ1-6	TGTGCTAGTGGTCCTGCAGTTTCACCCCTCCACTTT	CASGPAVSPLHF
TRBV5-6	TRBD1	-	TRBJ1-6	TGTGCCAGCAGCTTGAGTCAGGGGGCAGATTCACCCCTCCACTTT	CASSLSQGADSPLHF
TRBV5-1	-	once	TRBJ2-7	TGCGCCAGCAGCTTGGGGACTAACTTCTACGAGCAGTACTTC	CASSLGTNFYEQYF
TRBV5-1	TRBD1	-	TRBJ2-2	TGCGCCAGCAGCTCCCGACAGGGGGCGAACACCGGGGAGCTGTTTTTT	CASSSRQGANTGELFF
TRBV2	TRBD2	-	TRBJ2-1	TGTGCCAGCAGTGAAGAGGCTAGCGGGGTGTACAATGAGCAGTTCTTC	CASSEEASGVYNEQFF
TRBV7-2	TRBD2	-	TRBJ2-7	TGTGCCAGCAGCTTAGGCCCTTGGGGTAGCGGGGGGCTGTATGAGCAGTACTTC	CASSLGPWGSGGLYEQYF
TRBV14	-	-	TRBJ2-3	TGTGCCAGCAGCCATTCTCGAACGCATCCGAATGGGGGCTTCACAGATACGCAGTATTTT	CASSHSRTHPNGGFTDTQYF
TRBV18	-	few	TRBJ1-2	TGTGCCAGCTCACCTCCAGGGATAGAAGGCTACACCTTC	CASSPPGIEGYTF
TRBV3-1/TRBV3-2	TRBD1	few	TRBJ1-2	TGTGCCAGCAGCCCCGTACAGGGGAATGGCTACACCTTC	CASSPVQGNGYTF